The 26 T cell receptor beta chains below all came from one sample that was sequenced in a study of T cell clonality in common variable immunodeficiency. Using immunoSEQ multiplex PCR, the repertoire was profiled, and TCRdb retains in-frame clones only, with some absent. In total the sample includes around 50,000 clones, none of them seen once. Sequencing was performed on peripheral blood mononuclear cells. These receptor sequences come from a person between 18 and 69 years old in good health.

Ten or more counts support this clone. The read gets to within 3 residues of the CDR3 end, and the germline J gene fills in the rest. The rearrangement uses TRBV5-1 and TRBJ2-2, with 13 bases fitting TRBD2. The V and J ends lost 4 bases and 5 bases, in that order; junction bases with no gene match: 5. The CDR3 is 16 residues long. Per germline, CDR1 SGHRS and CDR2 YFSETQ. CDR3 DNA (partial): TGCGCCAGCAGCCAAGGACTAGCGGGAGTAACCGGGGAG. It yields the protein CASSQGLAGVTGE. The whole CDR3 reads CASSQGLAGVTGELFF.

In its sample, this clone was seen many times. The CDR3 end lies 3 residues beyond the end of the read and is filled in from the germline J gene. V gene TRBV12-3 or TRBV12-4 combines with J gene TRBJ1-6, with D uncertain. Trimming shortened V by 5 bases and J by 8 bases, and 13 bases separated the two germline ends. CDR3 length: 14 amino acids. This CDR3 is CASSPEGWDSPLHF. CDR3 bases read: TGTGCCAGCAGTCCGGAGGGTTGGGATTCACCC.

This clone came up many times. The DNA ends 3 residues before the CDR3 does, and the rest of the CDR3 is filled in from the germline J gene. The genes are TRBV18 and TRBJ2-1; D is perhaps TRBD2 (5 bases). The CDR3 has 15 amino acids. Deletions cut 6 bases from V and 5 bases from J, with 17 bases between. The germline V gene encodes CDR1 KGHSH and CDR2 LQKENI. The CDR3: CASSPGLEINNEQFF. The CDR3 DNA, read in part, is TGTGCCAGCTCCCCAGGACTTGAGATTAACAATGAG.

This clone has ten or more counts. The CDR3 is cut off 3 residues early in the read; its end comes from the germline J gene. The chain combines TRBV12-3 or TRBV12-4 with TRBJ2-3; D uncertain. This CDR3 has 14 residues. V gave up 3 bases and J gave up 3 bases, with 10 bases separating them. CDR3 DNA (partial): TGTGCCAGCAGTTTGGCCATACCTACAGATACG. It specifies CASSLAIPTDT. The whole CDR3 reads CASSLAIPTDTQYF.

This clone was observed at least ten times. The read terminates 3 residues before the CDR3 end, so the remaining end is supplied by the germline J gene. V usage is TRBV9 and J usage is TRBJ2-1; D possibly corresponds to TRBD2 (6 bases). This CDR3 comprises 15 residues. CDR1 and CDR2 (germline): SGDLS, YYNGEE. V shed 2 bases and J shed 0 bases, with 9 bases lying between them. The chain's CDR3 is CASSVGTLSYNEQFF. CDR3 bases read: TGTGCCAGCAGCGTTGGGACTCTCTCCTACAATGAG.

This clone was seen ten or more times. Read sequence stops 3 residues before the CDR3 end, and the germline J gene provides the missing end. The rearrangement joins TRBV20-1 to TRBJ2-5; 7 bases line up with TRBD1. With 6 bases clipped from V and 0 bases from J, the junction kept 10 bases outside the gene matches. This CDR3 comprises 15 residues. CDR1 DFQATT and CDR2 SNEGSKA come from the germline V gene (reference sequence). The part of the CDR3 DNA that was read is TGCAGTGCAACCAACCGGGACAGAAACCAAGAGACC. Residues: CSATNRDRNQET. The entire CDR3 is CSATNRDRNQETQYF.

This clone has at least ten counts. The read gets to within 3 residues of the CDR3 end, and the germline J gene fills in the rest. This chain links TRBV7-9 with TRBJ2-7; 9 positions match TRBD2. V shed 1 base and J 0 bases; nucleotides not matched to a gene: 1. The CDR3 runs 15 residues. The germline CDR1 and CDR2 sequences are SEHNR and FQNEAQ (reference sequence). Partial CDR3 DNA: TGTGCCAGCAGCTTAGTAGCGGGAGACTCCTACGAG. It specifies CASSLVAGDSYE. The complete CDR3 protein is CASSLVAGDSYEQYF.

In its sample, this clone was seen many times. With the read ending 3 residues before the CDR3 end, the germline J gene is used to fill in that end. The rearrangement uses TRBV2 and TRBJ2-2; TRBD1 aligns across 8 bases. The CDR3 spans 15 residues. V gave up 5 bases and J gave up 4 bases; unmatched junction bases: 6. Germline CDR1 is SNHLY and CDR2 is FYNNEI. The sequenced CDR3 bases are TGTGCCAGCAGTATTGACAGGGGCGGCACCGGGGAG. This encodes CASSIDRGGTGE. The complete CDR3 sequence is CASSIDRGGTGELFF.

This clone was counted ten times or more. The observed sequence ends 3 residues before the CDR3 terminus, with the missing tail filled in from the germline J gene. The V and J genes are TRBV30 and TRBJ2-7; maybe TRBD1 (6 bases). Trimming removed 5 bases at V and 1 base at J, with 21 bases between. CDR3 size: 16 residues. The germline V gene has CDR1 GTSNPN and CDR2 SVGIG (reference sequence). CDR3 DNA, as far as it was read: TGTGCCTGGTATCCTTCGGGCAGGGGTGGATCCTACGAG. The encoded protein is CAWYPSGRGGSYE. The whole CDR3 sequence reads CAWYPSGRGGSYEQYF.

This clone was counted at least ten times. From the germline J gene comes the end of the CDR3, since the read stops 3 residues before it. The rearrangement uses TRBV5-1 and TRBJ2-1; perhaps TRBD2 as D (5 bases). CDR1 and CDR2 (germline): SGHRS, YFSETQ. The CDR3 sequence is 13 residues long. Trimming cost V 3 bases and J 4 bases, with 8 bases left between them. The CDR3 loop reads CASSSAVYNEQFF. CDR3 DNA, as far as it was read: TGCGCCAGCAGCTCAGCGGTTTACAATGAG.

This clone was detected ten times or more. The missing CDR3 end, 3 residues past where the read stops, is filled in from the germline J gene. The chain uses TRBV14 and TRBJ2-2, with D uncertain. Germline CDR1 and CDR2: SGHDN and FVKESK. V was trimmed by 2 bases and J by 2 bases, leaving 6 bases between them. This CDR3 has 14 amino acids. The CDR3 here is CASSQFRNTGELFF. The part of the CDR3 DNA that was read is TGTGCCAGCAGCCAATTTAGAAACACCGGGGAG. Filled out from reference TRBV14 and TRBJ2-2, the complete variable domain reads EAGVTQFPSHSVIEKGQTVTLRCDPISGHDNLYWYRRVMGKEIKFLLHFVKESKQDESGMPNNRFLAERTGGTYSTLKVQPAELEDSGVYFCASSQFRNTGELFFGEGSRLTVL.

This clone has at least ten counts. Sequencing ends 3 residues short of the CDR3 end; the germline J gene provides the rest. The rearrangement uses TRBV5-1 and TRBJ2-3; 10 positions agree with TRBD2. Germline CDR1 SGHRS, CDR2 YFSETQ. The CDR3 has 15 residues. V shed 5 bases and J 2 bases; nucleotides not matched to a gene: 5. CDR3 DNA, as far as it was read: TGCGCCAGCAGACCTGGACTAGCGGCCACAGATACG. Translation: CASRPGLAATDT. The entire CDR3 is CASRPGLAATDTQYF. Using reference TRBV5-1 and TRBJ2-3 for the parts outside the CDR3, the full variable domain is KAGVTQTPRYLIKTRGQQVTLSCSPISGHRSVSWYQQTPGQGLQFLFEYFSETQRNKGNFPGRFSGRQFSNSRSEMNVSTLELGDSALYLCASRPGLAATDTQYFGPGTRLTVL.

The sample holds many counts of this clone. The CDR3 end is not reached by the read, which stops 3 residues before it; the germline J gene fills it in. The rearrangement uses TRBV10-3 and TRBJ1-1, with D perhaps matching TRBD1 (5 bases). Germline V gene data show CDR1 as ENHRY and CDR2 as SYGVKD. V was cut by 6 bases and J by 0 bases, with 14 bases left in between. This CDR3 has 15 residues. The chain's CDR3 is CAIRPQRGMNTEAFF. CDR3 DNA (partial): TGTGCCATCAGGCCCCAACGGGGGATGAACACTGAA.

This clone was detected ten times or more. The observed sequence ends 3 residues before the CDR3 terminus, with the missing tail filled in from the germline J gene. The gene calls are TRBV11-2 and TRBJ1-2; D remains unclear. Between the trimmed V and J ends, which lost 8 bases and 4 bases, there was a span of 8 bases. The CDR3 contains 11 residues. The germline CDR1 and CDR2 sequences are SGHAT and FQNNGV. The CDR3 DNA, read in part, is TGTGCCAGCGCGTCAGGCTATGGC. Amino acids: CASASGYG. The complete CDR3 protein is CASASGYGYTF.

This clone was counted many times. The read is 3 residues too short to cover the CDR3 end, so that end is filled in from the germline J gene. This chain uses TRBV10-1 with TRBJ1-4; D is possibly TRBD1 (5 bases). The CDR3 extends over 15 amino acids. V dropped 2 bases and J dropped 7 bases, with 14 bases sitting between them. The V gene's germline CDR1 is WNHNN and CDR2 SYGVQD (reference sequence). CDR3: CASSEPKGVFEKLFF. CDR3 DNA, as far as it was read: TGCGCCAGCAGTGAGCCTAAAGGGGTATTTGAAAAA.

This clone came up many times. The CDR3 extends 3 residues past the end of the read, so its final part is completed from the germline J gene. This chain connects TRBV28 to TRBJ2-7, with TRBD1 matching 8 bases. The germline V gene has CDR1 MDHEN and CDR2 SYDVKM. V shed 6 bases and J 0 bases; nucleotides not matched to a gene: 4. This CDR3 is 14 amino acids long. CDR3 residues: CASSQTGVSYEQYF. The CDR3 DNA, read in part, is TGTGCCAGCAGCCAGACAGGGGTCTCCTACGAG.

In this sample, this clone turned up many times. The read comes to an end 3 residues before the CDR3 does, leaving the germline J gene to fill in the end. The chain links TRBV12-3 or TRBV12-4 to TRBJ2-7, with 12 bases matching TRBD2. Trimming took 1 base from V and 4 from J; bases not matched to a gene: 8. The CDR3 has 17 residues. CDR3 DNA, as far as it was read: TGTGCCAGCAGTTTAGGACTAGCGGGAGAGTGGGGTTACGAG. Amino acid sequence: CASSLGLAGEWGYE. The CDR3 in full is CASSLGLAGEWGYEQYF.

This clone was counted ten times or more. From the germline J gene comes the end of the CDR3, since the read stops 3 residues before it. The V gene is TRBV7-8, the J gene TRBJ1-2, with TRBD1 matching over 9 bases. The CDR3 extends over 14 amino acids. The J segment lost 7 bases and the V segment lost 1 base, leaving 4 bases of the junction unmatched. CDR1 SGHVS and CDR2 FQNEAQ come from the germline V gene. CDR3 sequence: CASSLETGGLGYTF. CDR3 bases read: TGTGCCAGCAGCTTAGAAACAGGGGGCCTTGGC.

This clone was observed many times. Sequencing ends 3 residues short of the CDR3 end; the germline J gene provides the rest. The chain combines TRBV20-1 with TRBJ1-1; tentative D call: TRBD1 (5 bases). CDR3 length equals 14 residues. Per the germline V gene, CDR1 is DFQATT and CDR2 is SNEGSKA (reference sequence). V lost 2 bases to trimming and J lost 3 bases, with 13 bases between them. The sequenced part of the CDR3 DNA is TGCAGTGCTAGACCGCCAGGGCAGTACACTGAA. Translating gives CSARPPGQYTE. The CDR3 reads in full as CSARPPGQYTEAFF.

This clone has a count of ten or more. CDR3 DNA (partial): TGTGCCATCGGGGGTCTAGCGGGTTACAATGAG. Its translation is CAIGGLAGYNE. The whole CDR3 reads CAIGGLAGYNEQFF. The chain employs TRBV10-3 and TRBJ2-1; TRBD2 aligns across 8 bases. The CDR3 end falls 3 residues outside the read, so it is completed with the germline J gene. The J segment lost 4 bases and the V segment lost 8 bases, leaving 7 bases of the junction unmatched. This CDR3 has 14 amino acids. Looked up from germline, CDR1 is ENHRY and CDR2 is SYGVKD.

This clone was seen ten or more times. Coverage ceases 3 residues before the CDR3 finishes, and the germline J gene fills in the end. The chain joins TRBV10-3 to TRBJ2-7; TRBD1 matches at 7 bases. The CDR3 sequence is 14 residues long. CDR1 is ENHRY and CDR2 is SYGVKD in the germline V gene. V was pared by 5 bases and J by 2 bases, with 6 bases of the junction left unmatched. The covered CDR3 bases are TGTGCCATCAGTAGACAGGGTCAGGCCTACGAG. This encodes CAISRQGQAYE. The whole CDR3 protein reads CAISRQGQAYEQYF.

Ten or more counts support this clone. The read ends 3 residues before the CDR3 terminus; that terminus is restored from the germline J gene. This rearrangement joins TRBV5-1 to TRBJ2-2; 7 positions agree with TRBD1. The germline gives CDR1 SGHRS, CDR2 YFSETQ. The CDR3 totals 15 residues. V lost 0 bases, J lost 6 bases, and 5 bases stayed unmatched. CDR3 DNA (partial): TGCGCCAGCAGCTTGGTCCCTCAGGGGGCCGGGGAG. Translation: CASSLVPQGAGE. The whole CDR3 protein reads CASSLVPQGAGELFF.

This clone was recorded at least ten times. The read falls 3 residues short of the CDR3 end, and the missing part is taken from the germline J gene. The V call is TRBV15, the J call TRBJ1-1; a weak D match, TRBD1 (6 bases). V lost 4 bases to trimming and J lost 1 base, with 16 bases between them. The CDR3 sequence is 16 residues long. Germline-derived CDR1 and CDR2 are LNHNV and YYDKDF (reference sequence). CDR3 loop: CATSTGQHTKNTEAFF. The sequenced part of the CDR3 DNA is TGTGCCACCAGCACCGGACAGCACACTAAGAACACTGAA.

This clone was seen many times. The read stops 3 residues short of the end of the CDR3; the missing end is completed from the germline J gene. The chain is built from TRBV7-3 and TRBJ2-1; 9 bases map to TRBD1. After removal of 5 bases from V and 5 bases from J, the junction contained 7 bases not matched to a gene. CDR1 is SGHTA, CDR2 FQGTGA, per germline. The CDR3 contains 15 residues. CDR3 DNA (partial): TGTGCCAGCAGCCCCCATGGACAGGGGAACAATGAG. Protein sequence: CASSPHGQGNNE. The whole CDR3 reads CASSPHGQGNNEQFF. The full variable domain, its missing parts supplied by reference TRBV7-3 and TRBJ2-1, is GAGVSQTPSNKVTEKGKYVELRCDPISGHTALYWYRQSLGQGPEFLIYFQGTGAADDSGLPNDRFFAVRPEGSVSTLKIQRTERGDSAVYLCASSPHGQGNNEQFFGPGTRLTVL.

This clone appeared many times. Read sequence stops 3 residues before the CDR3 end, and the germline J gene provides the missing end. V usage is TRBV5-1 and J usage is TRBJ1-1; TRBD1 might be the D (5 bases). V lost 4 bases and J 7 bases, leaving 14 bases between the germline ends. Germline loops: CDR1 SGHRS, CDR2 YFSETQ. The CDR3 has 13 amino acids. The CDR3 sequence: CASSPAGVGEAFF. Incomplete CDR3 DNA: TGCGCCAGCAGCCCGGCGGGGGTAGGTGAA.

This clone was detected ten times or more. Read sequence stops 3 residues before the CDR3 end, and the germline J gene provides the missing end. The rearrangement joins TRBV7-9 to TRBJ2-7; weak D call: TRBD1 (6 bases). Germline V gene sequence: CDR1 SEHNR, CDR2 FQNEAQ (reference sequence). Trimming stripped 5 bases from V and 5 bases from J, with 10 bases between. The CDR3 consists of 12 residues. The sequenced CDR3 bases are TGTGCCAGCAGCCCCAACAGGGACGAG. It specifies CASSPNRDE. The complete CDR3 protein is CASSPNRDEQYF.